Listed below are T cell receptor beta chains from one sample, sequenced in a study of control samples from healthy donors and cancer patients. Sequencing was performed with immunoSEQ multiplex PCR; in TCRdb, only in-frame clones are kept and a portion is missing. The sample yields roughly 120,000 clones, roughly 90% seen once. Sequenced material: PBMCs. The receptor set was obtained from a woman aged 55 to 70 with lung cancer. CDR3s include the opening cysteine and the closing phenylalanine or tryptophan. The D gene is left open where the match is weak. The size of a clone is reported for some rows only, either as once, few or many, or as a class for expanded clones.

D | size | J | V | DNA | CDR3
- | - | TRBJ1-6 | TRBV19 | TGTGCCAGTAGTATTGACAGGCGCCCGTATAATTCACCCCTCCACTTT | CASSIDRRPYNSPLHF
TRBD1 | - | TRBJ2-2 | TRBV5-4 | TGTGCCAGCAGCTCTCCGGGACAGGGACAAACCGGGGAGCTGTTTTTT | CASSSPGQGQTGELFF
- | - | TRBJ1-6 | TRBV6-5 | TGTGCCAGCAGACTGGGCCCGGATTCACCCCTCCACTTT | CASRLGPDSPLHF
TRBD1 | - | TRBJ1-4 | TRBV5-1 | TGCGCCAGCAGCAGGACAGGCAATAATGAAAAACTGTTTTTT | CASSRTGNNEKLFF
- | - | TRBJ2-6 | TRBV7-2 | TGTGCCAGCAGCTTAGAGCCTGGGGCCAACGTCCTGACTTTC | CASSLEPGANVLTF
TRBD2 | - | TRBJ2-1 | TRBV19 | TGTGCCAGTAGTATAGGTAGCGGGTTAGTACACAATGAGCAGTTCTTC | CASSIGSGLVHNEQFF
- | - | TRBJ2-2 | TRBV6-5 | TGTGCCAGCAGTTCTGCGGGCTACACCGGGGAGCTGTTTTTT | CASSSAGYTGELFF
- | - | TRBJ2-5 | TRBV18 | TGTGCCAGCTCACCACCGGGGGGCCCGCAAGAGACCCAGTACTTC | CASSPPGGPQETQYF
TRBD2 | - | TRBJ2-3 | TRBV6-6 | TGTGCCAGCAGACGAACTAGCGGTAGCACAGATACGCAGTATTTT | CASRRTSGSTDTQYF
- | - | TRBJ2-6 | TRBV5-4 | TGTGCCAGCAGCTCCCGAGGGTCTGGGGCCAACGTCCTGACTTTC | CASSSRGSGANVLTF
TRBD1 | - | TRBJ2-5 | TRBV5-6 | TGTGCCAGCAGCTTGGTTACAGGGGGCGAGACCCAGTACTTC | CASSLVTGGETQYF
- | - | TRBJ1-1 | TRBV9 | TGTGCCAGCAGCGTAGGGGCGGACAGTCATACTGAAGCTTTCTTT | CASSVGADSHTEAFF
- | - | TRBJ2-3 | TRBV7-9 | TGTGCCAGCAGCTTCGGAAGGAGCGGACCCACAGATACGCAGTATTTT | CASSFGRSGPTDTQYF
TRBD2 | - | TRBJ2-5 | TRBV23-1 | TGCGCCAGCAGTCAATCTAACCCCCCTAGCGGTCCTTTTTCCCAAGAGACCCAGTACTTC | CASSQSNPPSGPFSQETQYF
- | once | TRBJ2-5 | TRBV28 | TGTGCCAGCAGTTTGCCCGCAGGGGCGGGAGAGACCCAGTACTTC | CASSLPAGAGETQYF
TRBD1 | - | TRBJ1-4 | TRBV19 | TGTGCCAGTAGTCCGCAGCCGTGGGACAGGCGAGAAAAACTGTTTTTT | CASSPQPWDRREKLFF
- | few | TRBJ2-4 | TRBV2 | TGTGCCAGCAGATACTTCTGGGAAGAGGACGGGTCCAAAAACATTCAGTACTTC | CASRYFWEEDGSKNIQYF
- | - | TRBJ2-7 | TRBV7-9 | TGTGCCAGCAGCTTGGTAGGGGCGGGCCACGAGCAGTACTTC | CASSLVGAGHEQYF
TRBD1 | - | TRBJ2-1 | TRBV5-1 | TGCGCCAGCAGCCGAGGACAGGGGGCGAATGAGCAGTTCTTC | CASSRGQGANEQFF
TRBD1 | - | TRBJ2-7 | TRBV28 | TGTGCCAGCAGTCCTTGGGGACAGGATCCCTGGGTCTCCGAGCAGTACTTC | CASSPWGQDPWVSEQYF
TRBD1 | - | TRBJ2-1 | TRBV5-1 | TGCGCCAGCAGCGAACGGACAGGGGGCAATGAGCAGTTCTTC | CASSERTGGNEQFF
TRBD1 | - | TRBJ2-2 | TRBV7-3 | TGTGCCAGCAGCGTACAGGGGGCGGACACCGGGGAGCTGTTTTTT | CASSVQGADTGELFF
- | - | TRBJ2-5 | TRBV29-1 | TGCAGCGTTGGGGCCCGAGGGGAAGGTGAGACCCAGTACTTC | CSVGARGEGETQYF
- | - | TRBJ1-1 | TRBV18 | TGTGCCAGCTCACCACCGCAGAGAACTGAAGCTTTCTTT | CASSPPQRTEAFF
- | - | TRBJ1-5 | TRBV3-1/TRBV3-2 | TGTGCCAGCAGCCCTTCTCGGCAGGTTAATCAGCCCCAGCATTTT | CASSPSRQVNQPQHF
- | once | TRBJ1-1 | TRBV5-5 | TGTGCCAGCACGTCCAGGACGAACACTGAAGCTTTCTTT | CASTSRTNTEAFF
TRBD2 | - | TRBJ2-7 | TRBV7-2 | TGTGCCAGCAGCTTAACGGGACTAGCCATTATTACCTACGAGCAGTACTTC | CASSLTGLAIITYEQYF
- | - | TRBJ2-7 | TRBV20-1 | TGCAGTGCTGAATCAGGAGCCGAGCAGTACTTC | CSAESGAEQYF
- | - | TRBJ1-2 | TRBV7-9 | TGTGCCAGCAGCTCCGACAGCTATGGCTACACCTTC | CASSSDSYGYTF
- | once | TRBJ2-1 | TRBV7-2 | TGTGCCAGCAGCTCACCTTGGAGCTCCTACAATGAGCAGTTCTTC | CASSSPWSSYNEQFF
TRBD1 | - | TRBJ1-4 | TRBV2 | TGTGCCAGCAGAGACAGGGGTACTAATGAAAAACTGTTTTTT | CASRDRGTNEKLFF
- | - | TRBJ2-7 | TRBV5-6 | TGTGCCAGCAGCTTGAGCTGGACGAACTACGAGCAGTACTTC | CASSLSWTNYEQYF
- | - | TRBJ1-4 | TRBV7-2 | TGTGCCAGCAGCCCCGACAGGACGTTAAATGAAAAACTGTTTTTT | CASSPDRTLNEKLFF
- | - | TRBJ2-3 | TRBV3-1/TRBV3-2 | TGTGCCAGCAGCCAAGGGGCGGGATTCACAGATACGCAGTATTTT | CASSQGAGFTDTQYF
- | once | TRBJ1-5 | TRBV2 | TGTGCCAGCAGTGAAAACCGCCCTCGGAGCAATCAGCCCCAGCATTTT | CASSENRPRSNQPQHF
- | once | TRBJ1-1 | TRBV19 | TGTGCCAGTAGTGAAAGACAGGCGGCTGACACTGAAGCTTTCTTT | CASSERQAADTEAFF
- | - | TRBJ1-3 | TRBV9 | TGTGCCAGCAGCGTAGGGTCTACTGGAAACACCATATATTTT | CASSVGSTGNTIYF
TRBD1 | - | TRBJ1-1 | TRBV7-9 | TGTGCCAGCACCCGGGACAGGGTTAACACTGAAGCTTTCTTT | CASTRDRVNTEAFF
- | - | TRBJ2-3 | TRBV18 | TGTGCCAGCTCACCTGGGTTCTCGAGAAATCTATATTTT | CASSPGFSRNLYF
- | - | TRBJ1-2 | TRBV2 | TGTGCCAGCAGGAGGACCACGGGGGTGACTAACTATGGCTACACCTTC | CASRRTTGVTNYGYTF
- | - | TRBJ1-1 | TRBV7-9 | TGTGCCAGCAGCTATGGGAACACTGAAGCTTTCTTT | CASSYGNTEAFF
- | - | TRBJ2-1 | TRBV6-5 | TGTGCCAGCTCCGGGACGGTTACTTGGGAGCAGTTCTTC | CASSGTVTWEQFF
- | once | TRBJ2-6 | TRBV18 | TGTGCCAGCTCACCAGGGGTCTCTGGGGCCAACGTCCTGACTTTC | CASSPGVSGANVLTF
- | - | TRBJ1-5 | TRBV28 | TGTGCCAGCAGTTGGGGTTCAGGGGCCGACAATCAGCCCCAGCATTTT | CASSWGSGADNQPQHF
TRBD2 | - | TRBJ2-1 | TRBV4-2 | TGTGCCAGCAGCTCCCGACTAGCGGGGGGTTCCTACAATGAGCAGTTCTTC | CASSSRLAGGSYNEQFF
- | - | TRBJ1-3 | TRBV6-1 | TGTGCCAGCAGTGAGGTTCTGGGTGGTGGAAACACCATATATTTT | CASSEVLGGGNTIYF
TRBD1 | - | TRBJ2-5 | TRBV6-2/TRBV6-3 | TGTGCCAGCAGTCGGCCGGGACAGGGAACAGAGACCCAGTACTTC | CASSRPGQGTETQYF
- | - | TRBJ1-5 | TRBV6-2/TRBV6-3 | TGTGCCAGCAGTTACTCGGGGCAGTTTATTAGCAATCAGCCCCAGCATTTT | CASSYSGQFISNQPQHF
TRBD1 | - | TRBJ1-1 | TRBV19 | TGTGCCAGTATCCAGGGGACAGGGAGGACTGAAGCTTTCTTT | CASIQGTGRTEAFF
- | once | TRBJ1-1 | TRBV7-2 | TGTGCCAGCAGCTCGGACGTTGGGAACACTGAAGCTTTCTTT | CASSSDVGNTEAFF
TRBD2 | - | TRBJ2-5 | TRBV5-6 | TGTGCCAGCAGCTTGGCCAACGGGGGGGAAGAGACCCAGTACTTC | CASSLANGGEETQYF
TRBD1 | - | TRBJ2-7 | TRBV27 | TGTGCCAGCAGTTTAACCGGGACAGGGGGTTACGAGCAGTACTTC | CASSLTGTGGYEQYF
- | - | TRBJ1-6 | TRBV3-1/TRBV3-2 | TGTGCCAGCAGCCCAATACAGCGAAGGAATTCACCCCTCCACTTT | CASSPIQRRNSPLHF
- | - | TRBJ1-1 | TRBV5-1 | TGCGCCAGCAGCCCGGGACCGAACCCTGGGAACACTGAAGCTTTCTTT | CASSPGPNPGNTEAFF
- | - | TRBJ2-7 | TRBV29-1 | TGCAGCGTGCGAGAGACGGCAGGCAGTGACGAGCAGTACTTC | CSVRETAGSDEQYF
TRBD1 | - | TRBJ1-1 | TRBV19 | TGTGCCAGTAGTGGACGACAGGGTGCCACTGAAGCTTTCTTT | CASSGRQGATEAFF
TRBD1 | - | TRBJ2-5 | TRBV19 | TGTGCCAGTAGTATGGACAGGGCTGTAGGAGAGACCCAGTACTTC | CASSMDRAVGETQYF
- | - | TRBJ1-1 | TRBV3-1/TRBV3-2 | TGTGCCAGCAGCCAAACAGATGTTGAAGCTTTCTTT | CASSQTDVEAFF
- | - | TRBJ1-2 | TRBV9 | TGTGCCAGCAGATGGGAAGGGGGCTATGGCTACACCTTC | CASRWEGGYGYTF
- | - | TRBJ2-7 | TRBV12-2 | TGTGCAAGTCGCCAAACGGGACGGCCGATCTACGAGCAGTACTTC | CASRQTGRPIYEQYF